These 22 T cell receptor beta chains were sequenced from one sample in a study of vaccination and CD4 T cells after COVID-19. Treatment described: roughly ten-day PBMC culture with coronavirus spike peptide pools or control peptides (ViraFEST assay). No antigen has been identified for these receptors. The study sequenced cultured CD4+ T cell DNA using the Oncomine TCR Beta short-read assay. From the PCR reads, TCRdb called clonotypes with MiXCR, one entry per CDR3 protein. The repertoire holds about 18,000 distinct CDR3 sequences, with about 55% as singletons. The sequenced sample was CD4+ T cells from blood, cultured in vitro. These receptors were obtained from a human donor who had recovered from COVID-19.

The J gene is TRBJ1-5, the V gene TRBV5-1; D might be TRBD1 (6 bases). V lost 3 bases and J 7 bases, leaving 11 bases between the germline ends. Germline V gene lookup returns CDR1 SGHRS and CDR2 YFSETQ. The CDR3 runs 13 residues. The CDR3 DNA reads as TGCGCCAGCAGCTCTACAGGGCTGCAGCCCCAGCATTTT. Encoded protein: CASSSTGLQPQHF.

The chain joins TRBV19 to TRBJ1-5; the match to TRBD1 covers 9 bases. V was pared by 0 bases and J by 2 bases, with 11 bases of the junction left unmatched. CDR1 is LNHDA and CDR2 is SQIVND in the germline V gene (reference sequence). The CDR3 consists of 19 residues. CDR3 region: CASSIDRTGEFYGNQPQHF. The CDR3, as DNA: TGTGCCAGTAGTATAGACCGGACAGGGGAATTTTATGGCAATCAGCCCCAGCATTTT.

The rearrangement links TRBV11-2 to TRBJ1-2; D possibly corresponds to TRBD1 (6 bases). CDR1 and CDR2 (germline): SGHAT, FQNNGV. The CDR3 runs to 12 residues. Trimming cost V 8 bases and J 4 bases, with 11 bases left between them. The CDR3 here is CASGGQFYGYTF. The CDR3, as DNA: TGTGCCAGCGGGGGGCAATTCTATGGCTACACCTTC. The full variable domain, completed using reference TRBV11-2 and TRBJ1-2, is EAGVAQSPRYKIIEKRQSVAFWCNPISGHATLYWYQQILGQGPKLLIQFQNNGVVDDSQLPKDRFSAERLKGVDSTLKIQPAKLEDSAVYLCASGGQFYGYTFGSGTRLTVV.

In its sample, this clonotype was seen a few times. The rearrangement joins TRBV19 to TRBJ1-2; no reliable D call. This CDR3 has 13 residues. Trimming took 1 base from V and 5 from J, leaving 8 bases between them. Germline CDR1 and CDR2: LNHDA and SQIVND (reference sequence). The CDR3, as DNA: TGTGCCAGTAGTATAGGGAACAGATATGGCTACACCTTC. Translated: CASSIGNRYGYTF. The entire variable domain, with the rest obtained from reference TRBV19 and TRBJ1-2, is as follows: DGGITQSPKYLFRKEGQNVTLSCEQNLNHDAMYWYRQDPGQGLRLIYYSQIVNDFQKGDIAEGYSVSREKKESFPLTVTSAQKNPTAFYLCASSIGNRYGYTFGSGTRLTVV.

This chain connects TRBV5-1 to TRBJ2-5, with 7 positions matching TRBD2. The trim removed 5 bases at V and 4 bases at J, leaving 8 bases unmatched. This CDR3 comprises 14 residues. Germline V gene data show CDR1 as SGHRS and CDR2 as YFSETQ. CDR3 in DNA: TGCGCCAGCAGTTCCGTAAGGGAGGGAGAGACCCAGTACTTC. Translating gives CASSSVREGETQYF. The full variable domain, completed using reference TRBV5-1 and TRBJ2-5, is KAGVTQTPRYLIKTRGQQVTLSCSPISGHRSVSWYQQTPGQGLQFLFEYFSETQRNKGNFPGRFSGRQFSNSRSEMNVSTLELGDSALYLCASSSVREGETQYFGPGTRLLVL.

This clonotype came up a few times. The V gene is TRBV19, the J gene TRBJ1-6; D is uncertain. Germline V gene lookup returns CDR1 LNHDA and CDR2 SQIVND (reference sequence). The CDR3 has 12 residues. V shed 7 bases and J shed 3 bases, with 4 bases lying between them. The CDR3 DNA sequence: TGTGCCAGTACTGACTATAATTCACCCCTCCACTTT. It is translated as CASTDYNSPLHF.

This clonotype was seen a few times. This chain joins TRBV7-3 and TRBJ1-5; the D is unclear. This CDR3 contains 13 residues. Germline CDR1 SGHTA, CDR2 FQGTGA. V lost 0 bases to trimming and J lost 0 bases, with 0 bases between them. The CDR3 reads CASSLTSNQPQHF. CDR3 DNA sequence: TGTGCCAGCAGCTTAACTAGCAATCAGCCCCAGCATTTT.

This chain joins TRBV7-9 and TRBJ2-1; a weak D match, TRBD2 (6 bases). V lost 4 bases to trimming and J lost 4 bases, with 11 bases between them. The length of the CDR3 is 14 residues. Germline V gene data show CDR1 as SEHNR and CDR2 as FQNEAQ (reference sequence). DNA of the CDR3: TGTGCCAGCAGCTCGGGACTTGATTACAATGAGCAGTTCTTC. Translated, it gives CASSSGLDYNEQFF.

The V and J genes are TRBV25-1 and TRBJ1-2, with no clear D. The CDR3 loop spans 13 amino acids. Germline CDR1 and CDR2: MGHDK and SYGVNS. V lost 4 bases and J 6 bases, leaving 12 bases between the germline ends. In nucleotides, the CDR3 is TGTGCCAGCAGTGTTTCATGGACGGATGGCTACACCTTC. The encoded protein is CASSVSWTDGYTF.

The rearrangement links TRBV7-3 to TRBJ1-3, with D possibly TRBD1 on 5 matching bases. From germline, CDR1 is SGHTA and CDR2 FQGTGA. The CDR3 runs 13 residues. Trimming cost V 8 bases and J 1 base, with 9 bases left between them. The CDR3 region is CASGRGSGNTIYF. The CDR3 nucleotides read TGTGCCAGCGGGCGGGGGTCTGGAAACACCATATATTTT.

The DNA of the CDR3 is TGTGCCAGCACCTTTAAAGTGGGGGAAAACTATGGCTACACCTTC. Its protein product is CASTFKVGENYGYTF. The rearrangement joins TRBV5-4 to TRBJ1-2; D is possibly TRBD1 (5 bases). The CDR3 consists of 15 residues. V shed 6 bases and J shed 2 bases, with 17 bases lying between them. The germline gives CDR1 SGHNT, CDR2 YYREEE (reference sequence).

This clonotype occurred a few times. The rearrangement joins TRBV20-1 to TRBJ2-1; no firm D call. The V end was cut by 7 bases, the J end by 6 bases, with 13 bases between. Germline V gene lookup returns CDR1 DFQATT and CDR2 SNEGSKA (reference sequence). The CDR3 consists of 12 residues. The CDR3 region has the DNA TGCAGTGTTGGAGAACGGCCCAATGAGCAGTTCTTC. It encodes CSVGERPNEQFF.

The CDR3 protein is CSARDVGRVSGNTIYF. CDR3 in DNA: TGCAGTGCTAGAGATGTGGGACGAGTCTCTGGAAACACCATATATTTT. J is TRBJ1-3 and V is TRBV20-1; weak D call: TRBD1 (5 bases). Trimming shortened V by 0 bases and J by 0 bases, and 12 bases separated the two germline ends. CDR3 length equals 16 residues. Germline values: CDR1 DFQATT, CDR2 SNEGSKA (reference sequence).

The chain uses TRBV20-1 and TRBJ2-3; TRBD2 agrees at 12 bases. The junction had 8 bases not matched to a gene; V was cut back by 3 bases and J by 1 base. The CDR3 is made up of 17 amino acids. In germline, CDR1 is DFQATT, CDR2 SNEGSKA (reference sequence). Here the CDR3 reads CSASGLAGGPRTDTQYF. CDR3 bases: TGCAGTGCTAGTGGGCTAGCGGGAGGGCCCCGCACAGATACGCAGTATTTT.

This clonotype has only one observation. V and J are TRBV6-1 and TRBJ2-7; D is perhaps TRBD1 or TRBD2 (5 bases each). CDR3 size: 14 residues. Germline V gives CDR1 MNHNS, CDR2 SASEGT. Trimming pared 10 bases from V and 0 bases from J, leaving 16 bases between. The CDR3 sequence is CATRGGLSSYEQYF. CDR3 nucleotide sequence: TGTGCCACCCGGGGCGGCCTAAGCTCCTACGAGCAGTACTTC.

CDR3 bases: TGTGCCAGCACCTTCGGAGCGCAGGCAATCTCTGGAAACACCATATATTTT. The encoded protein is CASTFGAQAISGNTIYF. This chain uses TRBV7-9 with TRBJ1-3; D uncertain. CDR3 length: 17 residues. V was pared by 7 bases and J by 0 bases, with 19 bases between. The germline V gene encodes CDR1 SEHNR and CDR2 FQNEAQ (reference sequence).

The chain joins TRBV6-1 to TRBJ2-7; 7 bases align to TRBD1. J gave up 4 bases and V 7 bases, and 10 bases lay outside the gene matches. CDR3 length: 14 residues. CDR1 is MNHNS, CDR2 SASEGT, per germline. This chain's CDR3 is CASTPGRGIYEQYF. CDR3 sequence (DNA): TGTGCCAGCACCCCGGGCAGGGGGATTTACGAGCAGTACTTC.

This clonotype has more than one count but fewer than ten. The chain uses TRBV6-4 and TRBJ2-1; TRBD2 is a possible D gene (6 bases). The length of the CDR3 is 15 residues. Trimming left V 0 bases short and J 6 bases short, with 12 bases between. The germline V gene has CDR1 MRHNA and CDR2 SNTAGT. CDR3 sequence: CASSDSGLGGNEQFF. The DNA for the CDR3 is TGTGCCAGCAGTGACTCGGGCCTCGGGGGCAATGAGCAGTTCTTC.

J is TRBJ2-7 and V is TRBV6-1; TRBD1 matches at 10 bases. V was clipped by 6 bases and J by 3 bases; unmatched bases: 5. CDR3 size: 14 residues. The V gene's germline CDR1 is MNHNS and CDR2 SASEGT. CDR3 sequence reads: CASRRQGAIYEQYF. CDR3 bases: TGTGCCAGCAGGAGACAGGGGGCTATCTACGAGCAGTACTTC.

CDR3 sequence reads: CASSKPKNTGELFF. The CDR3 bases are TGTGCCAGCAGTAAACCAAAGAACACCGGGGAGCTGTTTTTT. This chain joins TRBV7-2 and TRBJ2-2, with unresolved D. V lost 6 bases and J lost 1, with 9 bases in between. The germline CDR1 and CDR2 sequences are SGHTA and FQGNSA. The CDR3 contains 14 residues.

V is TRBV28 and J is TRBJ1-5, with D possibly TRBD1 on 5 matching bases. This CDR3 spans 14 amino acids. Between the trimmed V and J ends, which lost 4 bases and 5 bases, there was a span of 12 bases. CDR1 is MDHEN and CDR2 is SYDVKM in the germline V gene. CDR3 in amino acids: CASSSQPGYQPQHF. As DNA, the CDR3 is TGTGCCAGCAGTTCTCAGCCAGGGTATCAGCCCCAGCATTTT.

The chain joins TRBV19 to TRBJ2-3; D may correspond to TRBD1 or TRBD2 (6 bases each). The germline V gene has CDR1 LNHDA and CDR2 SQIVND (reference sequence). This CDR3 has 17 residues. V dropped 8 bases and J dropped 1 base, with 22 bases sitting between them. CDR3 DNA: TGTGCCAGTGCAGGATACGGGGGCACCTTTCGCACAGATACGCAGTATTTT. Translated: CASAGYGGTFRTDTQYF.